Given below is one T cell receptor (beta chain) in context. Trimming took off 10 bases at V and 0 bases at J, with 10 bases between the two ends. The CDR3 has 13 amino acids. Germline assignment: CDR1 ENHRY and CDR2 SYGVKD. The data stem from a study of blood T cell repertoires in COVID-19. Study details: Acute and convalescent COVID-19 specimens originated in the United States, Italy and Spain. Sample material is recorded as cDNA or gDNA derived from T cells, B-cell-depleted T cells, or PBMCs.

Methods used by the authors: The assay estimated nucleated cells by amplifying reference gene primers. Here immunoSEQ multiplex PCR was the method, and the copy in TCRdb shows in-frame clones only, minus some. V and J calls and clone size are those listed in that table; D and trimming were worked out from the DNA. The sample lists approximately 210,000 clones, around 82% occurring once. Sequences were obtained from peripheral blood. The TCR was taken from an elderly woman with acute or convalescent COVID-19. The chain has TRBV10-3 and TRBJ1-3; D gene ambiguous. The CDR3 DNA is TGTGCCACGACGACAAGCTCTGGAAACACCATATATTTT. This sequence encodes CATTTSSGNTIYF.